This T cell receptor (beta chain) was identified during a study of T cells in Graves' hyperthyroidism and ophthalmopathy. Amplification of TCR beta CDR3 regions was performed using RNA transcripts as template. The HTBI set primed first-round TCR CDR3 RT-PCR. MiXCR, run by TCRdb on the multiplex PCR reads, gives a single entry per CDR3 protein. The data show 500,000 to 750,000 distinct CDR3 sequences, 12% to 15% seen once. There are a few counts of this clonotype. The material sequenced was blood. This TCR derives from a woman in her late teens or twenties with Graves' ophthalmopathy.

Written as DNA, the CDR3 is TGCGCCAGCGGCGAGCAGTACTTC. Translating gives CASGEQYF. The chain links TRBV5-1 to TRBJ2-7, with D hard to call. V shed 7 bases and J shed 6 bases, with 2 bases lying between them. The germline V gene encodes CDR1 SGHRS and CDR2 YFSETQ. The CDR3 contains 8 residues.